One sample yielded the 12 T cell receptor beta chains listed below, sequenced in a study of Ad26.COV2.S vaccination and SARS-CoV-2 variants. Treatment given: around 19 received Ad26.COV2.S at low or high dose, single or two shots; roughly five received placebo; per-sample allocation not given. On day 63 after the first injection, vaccine and placebo recipients gave samples. The repertoire was sequenced with immunoSEQ multiplex PCR; TCRdb's copy has only in-frame clones and lacks some. The table has 320,000 or so clones, about nine tenths seen once; the top ten hold around 5.5%. This specimen was peripheral blood, taken in a trial of Ad26.COV2.S vaccine versus placebo. The receptors derive from a person between 18 and 65 years old who received the Ad26.COV2.S COVID-19 vaccine or a placebo.

J is TRBJ2-2 and V is TRBV5-1, with 9 bases lining up with TRBD1. CDR3 length equals 14 residues. With 2 bases clipped from V and 4 bases from J, the junction kept 0 bases outside the gene matches. The germline V gene has CDR1 SGHRS and CDR2 YFSETQ. The CDR3 spells CASSLQGATGELFF. Here the CDR3 DNA reads TGCGCCAGCAGCTTACAGGGGGCCACCGGGGAGCTGTTTTTT. Filled out from reference TRBV5-1 and TRBJ2-2, the complete variable domain reads KAGVTQTPRYLIKTRGQQVTLSCSPISGHRSVSWYQQTPGQGLQFLFEYFSETQRNKGNFPGRFSGRQFSNSRSEMNVSTLELGDSALYLCASSLQGATGELFFGEGSRLTVL.

The chain links TRBV5-6 to TRBJ2-3; no firm D call. CDR1 SGHDT and CDR2 YYEEEE come from the germline V gene. The CDR3 has 12 residues. Between the trimmed V and J ends, which lost 4 bases and 2 bases, there was a span of 5 bases. CDR3 DNA: TGTGCCAGCAGCAAATCCACAGATACGCAGTATTTT. It encodes CASSKSTDTQYF.

This sequence joins TRBV18 and TRBJ2-2; D is possibly TRBD1 or TRBD2 (5 bases each). This CDR3 contains 21 residues. Deletions cut 0 bases from V and 3 bases from J, with 26 bases between. Germline V gene lookup returns CDR1 KGHSH and CDR2 LQKENI. The CDR3 sequence is CASSPPLSQGTRTYHTGELFF. The CDR3 DNA is TGTGCCAGCTCACCACCTTTATCGCAGGGAACTAGGACATACCACACCGGGGAGCTGTTTTTT.

J is TRBJ2-3 and V is TRBV3-1 (or the pseudogene TRBV3-2), with 7 nucleotides matching TRBD1. CDR3 length: 19 residues. Germline V CDR1 and CDR2: LGHDT, YNNKEL (reference sequence). V was clipped by 0 bases and J by 5 bases; unmatched bases: 17. The CDR3 DNA sequence: TGTGCCAGCAGCCAAGATGGGGCCGGCAGGGGGTCGAGTAGAGATACGCAGTATTTT. Its protein product is CASSQDGAGRGSSRDTQYF.

The rearrangement links TRBV5-1 to TRBJ1-1; perhaps TRBD1 as D (5 bases). Trimming removed 0 bases from V and 4 bases from J, with 10 bases in between. In germline, CDR1 is SGHRS, CDR2 YFSETQ. The CDR3 spans 14 residues. The chain's CDR3 is CASSLAGGVTEAFF. The CDR3 nucleotides are TGCGCCAGCAGCTTGGCCGGGGGAGTCACTGAAGCTTTCTTT.

This chain joins TRBV11-3 and TRBJ1-3; no clear D gene. Germline V lookup: CDR1 SGHNT, CDR2 YENEEA. The CDR3 length is 16 residues. V was cut by 5 bases and J by 4 bases, with 18 bases left in between. The CDR3 reads CASSPAWGLSGNTIYF. The CDR3 coding sequence is TGTGCCAGCAGCCCAGCGTGGGGATTATCGGGAAACACCATATATTTT.

V usage is TRBV9 and J usage is TRBJ2-2, with TRBD2 matching over 8 bases. The CDR3 is 17 amino acids. Germline V lookup: CDR1 SGDLS, CDR2 YYNGEE. The V gene end was trimmed by 0 bases and the J gene end by 0 bases; junction bases not matched to a gene: 4. CDR3 sequence reads: CASSVEGGLANTGELFF. In DNA, the CDR3 is TGTGCCAGCAGCGTAGAGGGGGGACTAGCGAACACCGGGGAGCTGTTTTTT.

This clone was picked up one time. The chain recombines TRBV20-1 with TRBJ2-3; D remains unclear. Germline loops: CDR1 DFQATT, CDR2 SNEGSKA (reference sequence). The CDR3 has 11 residues. Trimming took 4 bases from V and 6 from J, leaving 8 bases between them. CDR3: CSANLRDTQYF. Here the CDR3 DNA reads TGCAGTGCTAACCTGAGGGATACGCAGTATTTT.

The CDR3 nucleotides are TGTGCCAGCAGCTGGGACAGGGGGCTGAGTACTGAAGCTTTCTTT. Its translation: CASSWDRGLSTEAFF. This chain uses TRBV7-2 with TRBJ1-1; TRBD1 matches 12 bases. The CDR3 sequence is 15 residues long. Trimming at V came to 4 bases and at J to 5 bases, leaving 5 bases not matched to a gene. Per germline, CDR1 SGHTA and CDR2 FQGNSA.

V and J are TRBV5-1 and TRBJ2-6; D gene unclear. This CDR3 contains 15 residues. Germline V gives CDR1 SGHRS, CDR2 YFSETQ. The V and J ends lost 0 bases and 4 bases respectively, with 8 bases between them. The CDR3 DNA is TGCGCCAGCAGCTTGGCCGTTGGGGGGGCCAACGTCCTGACTTTC. Its protein is CASSLAVGGANVLTF.

V usage is TRBV12-3 or TRBV12-4 and J usage is TRBJ1-2; TRBD1 agrees at 9 bases. The CDR3 is made up of 11 amino acids. J gave up 11 bases and V 4 bases, and 2 bases lay outside the gene matches. The CDR3 coding sequence is TGTGCCAGCAGTTCCGGGACAGGGTACACCTTC. It translates to CASSSGTGYTF.

The V call is TRBV19, the J call TRBJ1-3; D is uncertain. Germline V CDR1 and CDR2: LNHDA, SQIVND (reference sequence). The CDR3 sequence is 11 residues long. V lost 7 bases, J lost 6 bases, and 7 bases lay in between. CDR3 nucleotides: TGTGCCAGTACTATCTTAAACACCATATATTTT. Its translation is CASTILNTIYF.